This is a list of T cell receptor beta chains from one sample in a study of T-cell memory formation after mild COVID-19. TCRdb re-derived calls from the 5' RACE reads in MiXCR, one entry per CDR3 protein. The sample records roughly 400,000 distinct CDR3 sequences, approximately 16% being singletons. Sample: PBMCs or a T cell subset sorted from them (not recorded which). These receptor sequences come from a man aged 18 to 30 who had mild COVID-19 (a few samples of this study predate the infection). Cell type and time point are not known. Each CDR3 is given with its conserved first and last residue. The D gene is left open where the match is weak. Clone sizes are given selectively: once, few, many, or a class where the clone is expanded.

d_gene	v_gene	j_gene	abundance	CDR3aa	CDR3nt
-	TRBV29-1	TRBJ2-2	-	CSATGHVTGELFF	TGCAGCGCGACGGGACATGTCACCGGGGAGCTGTTTTTT
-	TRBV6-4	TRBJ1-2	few	CASSDSGTRGYTF	TGTGCCAGCAGTGACTCCGGGACCCGTGGCTACACCTTC
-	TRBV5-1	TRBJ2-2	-	CASSLGQVYTGELFF	TGCGCCAGCAGCTTGGGGCAGGTCTACACCGGGGAGCTGTTTTTT
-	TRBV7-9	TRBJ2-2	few	CASSLGDHGELFF	TGTGCCAGCAGCCTGGGGGATCACGGGGAGCTGTTTTTT
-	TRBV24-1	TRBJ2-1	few	CATSDSPAGSEQFF	TGTGCCACCAGTGATTCCCCGGCGGGTAGTGAGCAGTTCTTC
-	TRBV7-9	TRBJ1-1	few	CASSLTNEAFF	TGTGCCAGCAGCTTAACGAATGAAGCTTTCTTT
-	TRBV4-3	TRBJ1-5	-	CASSQNWAQGDQPQHF	TGCGCCAGCAGCCAAAATTGGGCCCAGGGTGATCAGCCCCAGCATTTT
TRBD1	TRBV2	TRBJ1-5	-	CASSGFGTGSQVGNQPQHF	TGTGCCAGCAGCGGGTTCGGGACAGGGTCCCAAGTCGGCAATCAGCCCCAGCATTTT
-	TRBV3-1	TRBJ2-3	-	CASSHLGWGSTDTQYF	TGTGCCAGCAGCCATTTAGGGTGGGGGAGCACAGATACGCAGTATTTT
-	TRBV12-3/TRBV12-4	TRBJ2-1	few	CASRNLYNEQFF	TGTGCCAGCAGAAACTTATACAATGAGCAGTTCTTC
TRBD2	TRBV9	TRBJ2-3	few	CASSVESASGGTGRTQYF	TGTGCCAGCAGCGTAGAGTCAGCTAGCGGGGGGACCGGGAGGACGCAGTATTTT
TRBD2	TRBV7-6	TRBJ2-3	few	CATGGAVRDTQYF	TGTGCCACCGGGGGGGCGGTGAGAGATACGCAGTATTTT
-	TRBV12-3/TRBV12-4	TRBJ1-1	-	CASSLQQGGTEAFF	TGTGCCAGCAGTCTGCAACAGGGTGGAACTGAAGCTTTCTTT
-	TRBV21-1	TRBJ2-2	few	CASRGTDNTGELFF	TGTGCCAGCAGGGGGACAGATAACACCGGGGAGCTGTTTTTT
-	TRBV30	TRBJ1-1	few	CAWSWLGKGFTEAFF	TGTGCCTGGAGTTGGTTAGGGAAGGGTTTCACTGAAGCTTTCTTT
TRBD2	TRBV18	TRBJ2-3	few	CASSPVSGAVDTQYF	TGTGCCAGCTCACCTGTTAGCGGGGCGGTGGATACGCAGTATTTT
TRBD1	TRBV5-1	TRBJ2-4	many	CASSLQPSDRERILAKNIQYF	TGCGCCAGCAGCTTGCAACCTTCGGACAGGGAGCGAATCCTAGCCAAAAACATTCAGTACTTC
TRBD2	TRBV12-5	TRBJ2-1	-	CASGSLLAGPYNEQFF	TGTGCTAGTGGTTCCCTCCTAGCGGGGCCCTACAATGAGCAGTTCTTC
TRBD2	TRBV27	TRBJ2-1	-	CASRSGGGIEQFF	TGTGCCAGCAGATCGGGCGGGGGGATTGAGCAGTTCTTC
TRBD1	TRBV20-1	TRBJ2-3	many	CSAHSGTGRSDTQYF	TGCAGTGCCCACTCCGGGACAGGGCGTTCAGATACGCAGTATTTT
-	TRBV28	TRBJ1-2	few	CATGLYGYTF	TGTGCCACAGGGCTTTATGGCTACACCTTC
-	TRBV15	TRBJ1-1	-	CATSSPSGALETEAFF	TGTGCCACCAGCTCACCTAGCGGGGCTTTGGAGACTGAAGCTTTCTTT
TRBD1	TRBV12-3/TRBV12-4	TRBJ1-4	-	CASTPGQGWEKLFF	TGTGCCAGCACCCCGGGACAGGGGTGGGAAAAACTGTTTTTT
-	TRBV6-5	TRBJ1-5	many	CASSISYSNQPQHF	TGTGCCAGCAGTATAAGTTATAGCAATCAGCCCCAGCATTTT
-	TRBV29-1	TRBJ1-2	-	CSVERGRGYGYTF	TGCAGCGTTGAAAGGGGCCGGGGCTATGGCTACACCTTC
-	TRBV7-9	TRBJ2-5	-	CASSLTPSPGETQYF	TGTGCCAGCAGCTTAACACCTAGCCCGGGAGAGACCCAGTACTTC
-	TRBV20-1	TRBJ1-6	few	CSARWGFSNSDPSSPLHF	TGCAGTGCTAGATGGGGTTTTTCCAATTCGGACCCCAGTTCACCCCTCCACTTT
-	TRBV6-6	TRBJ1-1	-	CASSTPSNTEAFF	TGTGCCAGCAGTACACCATCGAACACTGAAGCTTTCTTT
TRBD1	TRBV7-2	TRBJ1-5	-	CASADPGGGRVYQPQHF	TGTGCCAGCGCTGATCCAGGGGGGGGGCGCGTTTATCAGCCCCAGCATTTT
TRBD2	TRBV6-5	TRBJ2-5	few	CASSPQAGGETQYF	TGTGCCAGCAGCCCTCAAGCGGGAGGGGAGACCCAGTACTTC
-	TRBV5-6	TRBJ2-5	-	CASSLTSGTPGKETQYF	TGTGCCAGCAGCTTGACATCCGGTACTCCTGGTAAAGAGACCCAGTACTTC
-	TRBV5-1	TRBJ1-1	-	CASSSRGSFFTEAFF	TGCGCCAGCAGCTCCCGGGGTAGTTTTTTCACTGAAGCTTTCTTT
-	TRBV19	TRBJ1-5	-	CASSSIWGNQPQHF	TGTGCCAGTAGTAGCATTTGGGGCAATCAGCCCCAGCATTTT
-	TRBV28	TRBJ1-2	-	CASSSMEYYGYTF	TGTGCCAGCAGTTCGATGGAATACTATGGCTACACCTTC
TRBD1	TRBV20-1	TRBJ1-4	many	CSARKDRVGSRANEKLFF	TGCAGTGCTAGAAAAGACAGGGTCGGTTCGAGGGCTAATGAAAAACTGTTTTTT
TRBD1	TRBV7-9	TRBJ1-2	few	CASSPGQGSGYTF	TGTGCCAGCAGCCCTGGACAGGGGTCTGGCTACACCTTC
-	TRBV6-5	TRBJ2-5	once	CASSYGSEETQYF	TGTGCCAGCAGTTACGGTAGTGAGGAGACCCAGTACTTC
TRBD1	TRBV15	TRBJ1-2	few	CATSRGVEQGGGYTF	TGTGCCACCAGCAGAGGTGTCGAGCAGGGGGGAGGCTACACCTTC
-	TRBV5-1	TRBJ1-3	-	CASSLAFNSGNTIYF	TGCGCCAGCAGCTTGGCCTTCAACTCTGGAAACACCATATATTTT
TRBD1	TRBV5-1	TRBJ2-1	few	CASSSGTGHKSDEQFF	TGCGCCAGCAGCTCAGGGACAGGCCATAAATCGGATGAGCAGTTCTTC
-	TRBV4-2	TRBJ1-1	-	CASSQPGGREGLAFF	TGTGCCAGCAGCCAACCGGGGGGCCGGGAGGGGTTAGCTTTCTTT
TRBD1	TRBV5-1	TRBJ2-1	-	CASSIGGIYNEQFF	TGCGCCAGCAGCATAGGGGGCATTTACAATGAGCAGTTCTTC
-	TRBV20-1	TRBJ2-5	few	CSARRPDKETQYF	TGCAGTGCTAGACGGCCTGACAAAGAGACCCAGTACTTC
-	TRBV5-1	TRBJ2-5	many	CASSATFTGEETQYF	TGCGCCAGCAGCGCCACTTTTACCGGAGAAGAGACCCAGTACTTC
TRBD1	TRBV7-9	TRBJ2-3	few	CASSLEQGVDTQYF	TGTGCCAGCAGCTTAGAACAGGGGGTTGATACGCAGTATTTT
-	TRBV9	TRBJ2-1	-	CASSPEFVDEQFF	TGTGCCAGCAGCCCCGAGTTTGTCGATGAGCAGTTCTTC
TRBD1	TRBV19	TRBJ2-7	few	CASSMGTGNYEQYF	TGTGCCAGTAGTATGGGGACAGGGAACTACGAGCAGTACTTC
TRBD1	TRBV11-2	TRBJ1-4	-	CASSKGQTFATNEKLFF	TGTGCCAGCAGCAAGGGACAGACCTTTGCAACTAATGAAAAACTGTTTTTT
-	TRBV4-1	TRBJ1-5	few	CASSQRVNQPQHF	TGCGCCAGCAGCCAACGCGTCAATCAGCCCCAGCATTTT
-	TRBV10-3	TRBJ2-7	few	CAISASITYEQYF	TGTGCCATCAGTGCAAGTATTACCTACGAGCAGTACTTC
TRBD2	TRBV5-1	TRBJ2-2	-	CASSHTGTSGNMELFF	TGCGCCAGCAGCCATACCGGGACTAGCGGAAACATGGAGCTGTTTTTT
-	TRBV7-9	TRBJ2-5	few	CASSLVRAQETQYF	TGTGCCAGCAGCTTAGTCCGGGCACAAGAGACCCAGTACTTC
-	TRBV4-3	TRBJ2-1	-	CASSQGWGDIDNEQFF	TGCGCCAGCAGCCAAGGGTGGGGGGACATCGACAATGAGCAGTTCTTC
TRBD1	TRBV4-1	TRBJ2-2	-	CASSQGQGTNTGELFF	TGCGCCAGCAGCCAAGGACAGGGAACGAACACCGGGGAGCTGTTTTTT
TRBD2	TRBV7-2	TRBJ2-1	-	CASSGGDGPFNEQFF	TGTGCCAGCAGCGGGGGGGACGGACCTTTCAATGAGCAGTTCTTC
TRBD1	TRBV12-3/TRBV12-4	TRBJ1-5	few	CASSLSPGGNQPQHF	TGTGCCAGCAGTTTATCGCCAGGGGGGAATCAGCCCCAGCATTTT
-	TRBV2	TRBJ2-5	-	CASSERSRRETQYF	TGTGCCAGCAGTGAACGGTCCCGTAGGGAGACCCAGTACTTC
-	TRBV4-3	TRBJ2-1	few	CASSHYGGLINEQFF	TGCGCCAGCAGCCATTATGGCGGACTTATTAATGAGCAGTTCTTC
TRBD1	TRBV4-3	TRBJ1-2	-	CASSLGQGRGDGYTF	TGCGCCAGCAGCCTAGGACAGGGCCGAGGCGATGGCTACACCTTC